The clone carrying this T cell receptor (beta chain) was seen only a few times. Its antigen is unknown. MiXCR, run by TCRdb on the reads, gives a single entry per CDR3 protein. Of 650,000 to 850,000 distinct CDR3 sequences in the sample, under 35% are singletons; the top ten hold around 14%. These data originate in a study of T cell repertoires in cytomegalovirus infection. Study-wide context: Evidence of both CMV infection and a matching HLA type came from public TCR beta signatures.

The CDR3 has 15 residues. Losses at the gene ends were 1 base for V and 0 bases for J; bases not matched to a gene: 2. Germline V gives CDR1 WNHNN, CDR2 SYGVQD (reference sequence). Source: cultured CD8+ T cells from PBMCs, taken from culture after CMV antigen stimulation. The source of this sequence is a human donor in good health (CMV status not recorded). Some clones in this sample may be carry-over from other donors' samples. V gene TRBV10-1 combines with J gene TRBJ2-7, with 8 bases fitting TRBD1. DNA of the CDR3: TGCGCCAGCAGTGAGTTCGGGACAGGCTCCTACGAGCAGTACTTC. Translation gives CASSEFGTGSYEQYF.